This TCR beta chain was captured in a study of blood T cell repertoires in COVID-19 (dated by TCRdb to the early 2020s). Turning to the overall study: Samples from collaborators originated in the United States, Italy and Spain and spanned both the acute and convalescent phases of COVID-19. Sample metadata almost always included a de-identified subject ID, COVID-19 status, age in years and sex. The material from the prospective study consisted of cDNA or gDNA derived from T cells, B-cell-depleted T cells, or PBMCs. Deeply sampled blood TCRbeta repertoires from subjects exposed to, actively infected with, or recovered from COVID-19 were included in the dataset. Where available, HLA class I and class II types were taken from metadata supplied by the sample provider and were not determined by assay-based typing. The samples were drawn from two sources: the first 160 participants of the ongoing ImmuneRACE study, and 1,254 subjects contributed by 6 global collaborators. The repertoires were made available in a free public database intended to serve as a resource for research on the immune response to SARS-CoV-2.

The study at large found these results: The quantity of clinical and demographic metadata differed by source and by participant and was supplied without curation.

The immunoSEQ Assay, a bias-controlled multiplex PCR, was used to amplify TCRbeta CDR3 regions from genomic DNA. The source study handled its data this way. The number of nucleated cells in each sample was estimated from the amplification of reference gene primers within the assay. To quantify the absolute abundance of each unique TCRbeta CDR3 rearrangement, sequence reads were collapsed and filtered. For each sample, productive Simpson clonality was calculated by taking the square root of Simpson's diversity index across productive rearrangements. TCRdb re-hosts the immuneACCESS table, in-frame sequences only. Its copies lack some clones; in the studies checked, an unresolved V gene accounts for under half of them, and the cause for the rest is not known. The DNA gave D and trimming, while V, J and clone size come from that table. Here the sample has about 160,000 clones; roughly 89% occur a single time. Jointly, the top ten make up 3% to 4% of the sample.

As regards this clone: Its antigen remains unidentified. Nothing much larger sits one base from this clone, and base qualities are not available.

CDR1 SEHNR and CDR2 FQNEAQ are derived from the germline V gene (reference sequence). Ends trimmed: V by 5 bases, J by 5 bases; bases unmatched to a gene: 4. From cysteine to phenylalanine, the CDR3 is 14 amino acids long. This entry keeps only the CDR3 DNA: 42 bases, framed from base 1. Samples from volunteer blood donors who had recovered from COVID-19 were contributed by a second Seattle source. Whole blood was collected in K2EDTA tubes by collaborating institutions according to the institutions' own protocols. Collaborator samples were shipped for TCRbeta analysis as frozen whole blood, isolated PBMCs, or DNA extracted from either sample type.

The TCR comes from an older woman who had recovered from COVID-19. Sequencing input: peripheral blood. The receptor chain draws on TRBV7-9 and TRBJ1-5, and TRBD1 matches 9 of the central bases. The DNA sequence is given as TGTGCCAGCAGCACAGGGGGCTTCGATCAGCCCCAGCATTTT. Translated, it reads CASSTGGFDQPQHF.